This TCR beta chain was profiled in a study of blood T cells in healthy people across ages. The V end lost 1 base, the J end lost 3 bases, and 13 bases lay between the germline ends. The CDR3 loop spans 16 amino acids. CDR1 and CDR2 (germline): MGHRA, YSYEKL. Next came a second PCR, run for about 7 to 11 cycles, which used a sample-barcoded 5' primer along with a J-beta primer mix. The template-switch adaptor, which had 12 random nucleotides, put a tag on each cDNA molecule. No fewer than 2.5 million CDR3-containing paired-end reads came from each sample. TCRdb analysed the 5' RACE reads with MiXCR anew, one entry per CDR3 protein. The sample comprises 650,000 or so distinct CDR3 sequences, approximately 52% of which are singletons, and 13% rests with the top ten. Donors ranged from roughly 6 to 100 years old and were healthy Caucasians in Russia. Study-level points and caveats: Long-lived donors carried more naive CD4+ cells and greater diversity than aged donors.

This clonotype was counted many times. Its antigen is not known. The sequenced sample consisted of blood. This clonotype was obtained from a woman of 80 years or more in good health. V and J are TRBV4-1 and TRBJ2-1, with D possibly being TRBD1 (6 bases). CDR3 loop: CASSQVPGQSYNEQFF. As DNA, the CDR3 is TGCGCCAGCAGCCAAGTTCCAGGACAGAGCTACAATGAGCAGTTCTTC.